A selection of T cell receptor beta chains follows, all from one sample in a study of OX40 agonist ivuxolimab in advanced cancers. Method: immunoSEQ multiplex PCR; TCRdb's copy keeps in-frame clones and lacks some. The sample contains about 84,000 clones, approximately 84% of which appear only once. Sequences were derived from CD4+ or CD8+ T cells sorted from blood, sampled in a trial of the OX40 agonist ivuxolimab. These receptors all come from an adult with an advanced solid tumor such as melanoma, head and neck, liver or kidney cancer. Both conserved end residues are trimmed from each CDR3.

j_gene: TRBJ1-5; v_gene: TRBV9; CDR3aa: ASSVALNQPQH
j_gene: TRBJ1-5; v_gene: TRBV27; CDR3aa: ASRLGWNQPQH
j_gene: TRBJ1-1; v_gene: TRBV9; CDR3aa: ASSVRSGTNTEAF
j_gene: TRBJ2-5; v_gene: TRBV6-5; CDR3aa: ASSYSAGRGETQY
j_gene: TRBJ2-3; v_gene: TRBV29-1; CDR3aa: SVEGHRTDTQY
j_gene: TRBJ1-2; v_gene: TRBV6-5; CDR3aa: ASRGQGGYGYT
j_gene: TRBJ1-3; v_gene: TRBV7-2; CDR3aa: ASNLGGAGHGNTIY
j_gene: TRBJ1-6; v_gene: TRBV27; CDR3aa: ASSLSNNSPLH
j_gene: TRBJ1-4; v_gene: TRBV27; CDR3aa: ASSRNRVATNEKLF
j_gene: TRBJ2-3; v_gene: TRBV27; CDR3aa: ASSFWGSSTDTQY
j_gene: TRBJ2-2; v_gene: TRBV5-4; CDR3aa: ASSLIRHEWVTGELF
j_gene: TRBJ2-3; v_gene: TRBV27; CDR3aa: ASRGTARRTDTQY
j_gene: TRBJ2-5; v_gene: TRBV15; CDR3aa: ATSKGQAQETQY
j_gene: TRBJ1-1; v_gene: TRBV27; CDR3aa: ASSLAHTRNLNTEAF
j_gene: TRBJ1-4; v_gene: TRBV5-1; CDR3aa: ASSLSGTANEKLF
j_gene: TRBJ1-5; v_gene: TRBV19; CDR3aa: ASSIGPNQPQH
j_gene: TRBJ2-6; v_gene: TRBV19; CDR3aa: ASSIEGHTGANVLT
j_gene: TRBJ1-5; v_gene: TRBV28; CDR3aa: ASSFNFQPQH
j_gene: TRBJ1-4; v_gene: TRBV5-1; CDR3aa: ASRPTGLSNEKLF
j_gene: TRBJ2-1; v_gene: TRBV7-2; CDR3aa: ASSLADGVENEQF
j_gene: TRBJ2-3; v_gene: TRBV5-4; CDR3aa: ASSLATGNPDTQY
j_gene: TRBJ2-3; v_gene: TRBV9; CDR3aa: ASSVSILRDSVSTDTQY
j_gene: TRBJ2-5; v_gene: TRBV10-2; CDR3aa: ASSGGGGRIETQY
j_gene: TRBJ1-5; v_gene: TRBV11-2; CDR3aa: ASSEDEGYRVSQPQH
j_gene: TRBJ2-6; v_gene: TRBV28; CDR3aa: ASGTTGGPGANVLT
j_gene: TRBJ2-3; v_gene: TRBV30; CDR3aa: AWIWGGTDTQY
j_gene: TRBJ1-2; v_gene: TRBV5-4; CDR3aa: ASSFARNYGYT
j_gene: TRBJ2-5; v_gene: TRBV19; CDR3aa: ATSDSLQETQY
j_gene: TRBJ1-6; v_gene: TRBV9; CDR3aa: ASSVEDGRSPLH
j_gene: TRBJ1-1; v_gene: TRBV6-5; CDR3aa: ASSSTGKTEAF
j_gene: TRBJ2-1; v_gene: TRBV28; CDR3aa: ASSSYNEQF
j_gene: TRBJ1-4; v_gene: TRBV4-3; CDR3aa: ASSQGNTNEKLF
j_gene: TRBJ1-3; v_gene: TRBV28; CDR3aa: ASSFPGQFSGNTIY
j_gene: TRBJ2-7; v_gene: TRBV25-1; CDR3aa: ASQGRDYEQY
j_gene: TRBJ1-2; v_gene: TRBV19; CDR3aa: ASNGQGDGYT
j_gene: TRBJ2-1; v_gene: TRBV11-2; CDR3aa: ASSLQGYYNEQF
j_gene: TRBJ1-6; v_gene: TRBV5-6; CDR3aa: ASSLGDSSSL